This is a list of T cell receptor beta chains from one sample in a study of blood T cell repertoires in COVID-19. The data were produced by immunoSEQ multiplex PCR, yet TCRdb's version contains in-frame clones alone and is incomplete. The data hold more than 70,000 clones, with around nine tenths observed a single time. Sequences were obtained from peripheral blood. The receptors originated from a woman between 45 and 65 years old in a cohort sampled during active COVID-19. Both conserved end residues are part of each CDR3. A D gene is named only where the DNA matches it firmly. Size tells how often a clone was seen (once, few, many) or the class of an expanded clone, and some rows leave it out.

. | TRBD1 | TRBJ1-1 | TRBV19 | TGTGCCAGTAGTCCTTCGGCGGGACAGGGCCTTACCAAGAACACTGAAGCTTTCTTT | CASSPSAGQGLTKNTEAFF
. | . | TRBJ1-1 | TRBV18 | TGTGCCAGCTCACGCCAGGGGAACACTGAAGCTTTCTTT | CASSRQGNTEAFF
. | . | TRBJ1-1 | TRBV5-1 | TGCGCCAGCAGATCCCCCGGAGGCAACACTGAAGCTTTCTTT | CASRSPGGNTEAFF
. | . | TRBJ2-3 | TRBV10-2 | TGCGCCAGCAGGCCTCGGCGGACAGATACGCAGTATTTT | CASRPRRTDTQYF
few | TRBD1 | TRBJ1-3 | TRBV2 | TGTGCCAGCAGTAGACAGGGTACGGCGGCTGGAAACACCATATATTTT | CASSRQGTAAGNTIYF
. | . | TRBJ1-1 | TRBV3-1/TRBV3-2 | TGTGCCAGCAGCCCCCTTAGGGGCGCTGAAGCTTTCTTT | CASSPLRGAEAFF
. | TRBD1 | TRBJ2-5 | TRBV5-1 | TGCGCCAGCAGCTCCCCCGGGACAGGGGGCGGTAAGACCCAGTACTTC | CASSSPGTGGGKTQYF
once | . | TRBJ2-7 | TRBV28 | TGTGCCAGCAGTCAGGACCCCGGGGACTACGAGCAGTACTTC | CASSQDPGDYEQYF
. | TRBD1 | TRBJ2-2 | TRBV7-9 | TGTGCCATCACCGGGACAGGGGGAACCGGGGAGCTGTTTTTT | CAITGTGGTGELFF
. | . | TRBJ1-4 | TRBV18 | TGTGCCAGCTCACCACCGCAATTGGCAGGTGGAGGTGAAAAACTGTTTTTT | CASSPPQLAGGGEKLFF
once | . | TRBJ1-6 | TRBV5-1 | TGCGCCAGCAGCTTGGAGAGAAATTCACCCCTCCACTTT | CASSLERNSPLHF
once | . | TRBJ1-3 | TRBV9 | TGTGCCAGCAGCGGCCAGGGTTCGGCGGGAAACACCATATATTTT | CASSGQGSAGNTIYF
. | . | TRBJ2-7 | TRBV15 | TGTGCCACCAGCAGAGATTACGCCACGAGCTCCTACGAGCAGTACTTC | CATSRDYATSSYEQYF
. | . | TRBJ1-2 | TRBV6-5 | TGTGCCAGCGGCGGACTAAGATTTCGCACCTTC | CASGGLRFRTF
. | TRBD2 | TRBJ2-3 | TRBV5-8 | TGTGCCAGCAGCTTGGGGTCCGATAGCGGGGGGTTCACAGATACGCAGTATTTT | CASSLGSDSGGFTDTQYF
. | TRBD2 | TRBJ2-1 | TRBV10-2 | TGCGCCAGCAGTGAGTGGCTAGCGGGTTTCAATGAGCAGTTCTTC | CASSEWLAGFNEQFF
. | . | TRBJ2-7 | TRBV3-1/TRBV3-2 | TGTGCCAGCAGCCAAGGGGACATCGGCTACGAGCAGTACTTC | CASSQGDIGYEQYF